Below, 30 T cell receptor beta chains from the same sample are listed, as sequenced in a study of blood T cells in healthy people across ages. A second PCR of roughly 7 to 11 cycles used a sample-barcoded 5' primer and a J-beta primer mix. TCRdb reprocessed the 5' RACE reads with MiXCR, giving one entry per CDR3 protein. The profile shows 850,000 or so distinct CDR3 sequences, around 26% of them singletons. The material sequenced was blood. These TCRs come from a woman aged 80 or older in good health.

The V gene is TRBV5-1, the J gene TRBJ1-6, with TRBD1 matching 8 bases. CDR1 is SGHRS, CDR2 YFSETQ, per germline. The junction had 2 bases not matched to a gene; V was cut back by 4 bases and J by 8 bases. The CDR3 contains 13 residues. CDR3 protein: CASSTGQDSPLHF. The CDR3 DNA sequence: TGCGCCAGCAGCACGGGACAGGATTCACCCCTCCACTTT.

This clonotype was counted a single time. This may be a read error, as it is one base from a much larger clone. This chain uses TRBV29-1 with TRBJ2-5; TRBD1 might be the D (6 bases). V was trimmed by 5 bases and J by 7 bases, leaving 17 bases between them. Germline V CDR1 and CDR2: SQVTM, ANQGSEA. This CDR3 is built from 13 residues. CDR3 bases: TGCAGCGTTAAATCGGTGACAGGTTCGACCCAGTACTTC. It translates to CSVKSVTGSTQYF.

This rearrangement joins TRBV20-1 to TRBJ1-3; 7 positions agree with TRBD1. There are 14 residues in the CDR3. Germline lookup yields CDR1 DFQATT and CDR2 SNEGSKA (reference sequence). Germline trimming cut 2 bases from V and 2 bases from J; bases unmatched to any gene: 3. The DNA for the CDR3 is TGCAGTGCTAGAAAGGGGACAGCTGGAAACACCATATATTTT. Translated, it gives CSARKGTAGNTIYF.

Worth noting for this clonotype: Being one base from a much bigger clone, this may be a read error. CDR3 sequence (DNA): TGTGCCGGCAGCTTCCCGAGCGGGGGGGCAGGGAACATTCAGTACTTC. As protein: CAGSFPSGGAGNIQYF. The chain uses TRBV27 and TRBJ2-4; 10 nucleotides align to TRBD2. CDR1 MNHEY and CDR2 SMNVEV come from the germline V gene (reference sequence). The CDR3 spans 16 residues.

The V gene is TRBV9, the J gene TRBJ1-1, with unresolved D. V gave up 0 bases and J gave up 0 bases, with 9 bases separating them. The length of the CDR3 is 15 residues. CDR1 and CDR2 from the germline V gene are SGDLS and YYNGEE. CDR3 sequence reads: CASSVGPAMNTEAFF. CDR3 nucleotide sequence: TGTGCCAGCAGCGTAGGGCCGGCTATGAACACTGAAGCTTTCTTT.

Ten or more counts support this clonotype. The gene calls are TRBV20-1 and TRBJ1-5, with D possibly matching TRBD1 (6 bases). The CDR3 is 17 residues long. V lost 0 bases and J lost 0, with 15 bases in between. The germline gives CDR1 DFQATT, CDR2 SNEGSKA (reference sequence). The CDR3 spells CSAREQGSGYSNQPQHF. The DNA of the CDR3 is TGCAGTGCTAGAGAACAGGGCTCGGGATATAGCAATCAGCCCCAGCATTTT.

In its sample, this clonotype was seen a few times. One junction end does not reproduce the germline sequence, and a read error may be involved. CDR3 in amino acids: CASSLRLSGANVRTF. The DNA for the CDR3 is TGTGCCAGCAGTTTACGGCTTTCTGGGGCCAACGTCCGGACTTTC. The J gene is TRBJ2-6, the V gene TRBV12-3 or TRBV12-4; tentatively, D is TRBD1 (5 bases). The length of the CDR3 is 15 residues.

J is TRBJ1-2 and V is TRBV9, with D perhaps matching TRBD1 (5 bases). The CDR3 extends over 15 amino acids. V was pared by 3 bases and J by 3 bases, with 15 bases between. Germline CDR1 and CDR2: SGDLS and YYNGEE. DNA for the CDR3: TGTGCCAGCAGCGCTCCATTCGGGGCAGACTATGGCTACACCTTC. This gives the protein CASSAPFGADYGYTF. Full variable domain (outside the CDR3, taken from reference TRBV9 and TRBJ1-2): DSGVTQTPKHLITATGQRVTLRCSPRSGDLSVYWYQQSLDQGLQFLIQYYNGEERAKGNILERFSAQQFPDLHSELNLSSLELGDSALYFCASSAPFGADYGYTFGSGTRLTVV.

This clonotype was seen more than once but under ten times. The rearrangement uses TRBV7-2 and TRBJ1-6; TRBD1 matches at 9 bases. V trimming: 5 bases; J trimming: 7 bases; junction bases outside the gene matches: 6. The CDR3 is 15 residues long. From germline, CDR1 is SGHTA and CDR2 FQGNSA. The CDR3 region has the DNA TGTGCCAGCAGCGCCAGGACAGGGGCGAATTCACCCCTCCACTTT. Translation: CASSARTGANSPLHF.

The DNA of the CDR3 is TGTGCCAGCAGTACCTCGGACAGGAACACTGAAGCTTTCTTT. The encoded protein is CASSTSDRNTEAFF. The J gene is TRBJ1-1, the V gene TRBV6-5, with D tentatively TRBD1 (6 bases). This CDR3 has 14 amino acids. Germline V gives CDR1 MNHEY, CDR2 SVGAGI. The V end was cut by 5 bases, the J end by 1 base, with 11 bases between.

This clonotype was detected a few times. A read error may be the cause here, since a much bigger clone is one base away. This chain uses TRBV20-1 with TRBJ2-4, with D unclear. V gave up 2 bases and J gave up 13 bases, with 15 bases separating them. There are 12 residues in the CDR3. CDR1 DFQATT and CDR2 SNEGSKA come from the germline V gene (reference sequence). The CDR3 is CSARSGQDEQYF. In DNA, the CDR3 is TGCAGTGCTAGATCCGGGCAGGATGAGCAGTACTTC.

The rearrangement joins TRBV28 to TRBJ1-5; D is perhaps TRBD1 (6 bases). With 6 bases removed from V and 4 bases from J, the gap between germline ends came to 16 bases. The CDR3 contains 15 residues. CDR1 and CDR2 (germline): MDHEN, SYDVKM. This CDR3 reads CASSKGGGFNQPQHF. The CDR3 DNA reads TGTGCCAGCAGCAAAGGAGGGGGATTTAATCAGCCCCAGCATTTT.

The chain joins TRBV20-1 to TRBJ1-5; 10 bases fit TRBD1. The CDR3 runs to 18 residues. The germline V gene has CDR1 DFQATT and CDR2 SNEGSKA (reference sequence). V lost 4 bases, J lost 1 base, and 13 bases stayed unmatched. CDR3 sequence (DNA): TGCAGTGCTATCCCCTTTAGACAGGGGGCGAGGAGCAATCAGCCCCAGCATTTT. Translation gives CSAIPFRQGARSNQPQHF.

This clonotype came up a few times. The chain carries TRBV28 and TRBJ1-6, with no clear D. V was shortened by 4 bases and J by 10 bases, with 8 bases between the two germline ends. This CDR3 contains 12 residues. Germline V gives CDR1 MDHEN, CDR2 SYDVKM. The DNA for the CDR3 is TGTGCCAGCAGTTCTACCGGGTCACCCCTCCACTTT. Its translation: CASSSTGSPLHF.

This clonotype has a count of ten or more. J is TRBJ2-5 and V is TRBV30; D might be TRBD1 (7 bases). Trimming removed 3 bases from V and 5 bases from J, with 19 bases in between. The V gene's germline CDR1 is GTSNPN and CDR2 SVGIG (reference sequence). CDR3 length equals 15 residues. The CDR3 sequence is CAWSRGVGVRETQYF. The CDR3 DNA sequence: TGTGCCTGGAGCAGGGGGGTAGGCGTCCGGGAGACCCAGTACTTC.

V and J are TRBV11-3 and TRBJ2-4; tentative D call: TRBD1 (5 bases). The end of the DNA is better explained by TRBJ2-7, so the J call may be wrong. There are 12 residues in the CDR3. From germline, CDR1 is SGHNT and CDR2 YENEEA. The CDR3 loop reads CASSAGQAEQYF. CDR3 coding DNA: TGTGCCAGCAGCGCCGGACAAGCCGAGCAGTACTTC.

As for this clonotype: A much larger clone differs from this one at a single base, so this may be a read error. V and J are TRBV4-1 and TRBJ2-1; 9 nucleotides line up with TRBD2. The CDR3 contains 19 residues. Germline V gene lookup returns CDR1 MGHRA and CDR2 YSYEKL. The CDR3 protein is CASSQMTSGPYRSHNEQFF. As DNA, the CDR3 is TGCGCCAGCAGCCAGATGACTAGCGGCCCCTATCGCTCCCACAATGAGCAGTTCTTC.

This clonotype was seen many times. The chain is built from TRBV4-3 and TRBJ2-7; 8 bases match TRBD2. This CDR3 is built from 16 residues. Germline trimming cut 0 bases from V and 3 bases from J; bases unmatched to any gene: 7. CDR1 and CDR2 from the germline V gene are LGHNA and YSLEER. In DNA, the CDR3 is TGCGCCAGCAGCCAAGACGGGGGGGCCCCTCTCTACGAGCAGTACTTC. It codes for CASSQDGGAPLYEQYF.

At least ten counts were recorded for this clonotype. J is TRBJ1-4 and V is TRBV5-1, with D possibly being TRBD1 (6 bases). V shed 4 bases and J shed 4 bases, with 11 bases lying between them. CDR3 size: 14 residues. CDR1 and CDR2 (germline): SGHRS, YFSETQ. CDR3 amino acids: CASSGTGINEKLFF. DNA for the CDR3: TGCGCCAGCAGCGGAACAGGGATTAATGAAAAACTGTTTTTT.

J is TRBJ1-1 and V is TRBV5-1, with no clear D. The CDR3 has 13 residues. Trimming removed 1 base from V and 6 bases from J, with 10 bases in between. Germline CDR1 is SGHRS and CDR2 is YFSETQ. CDR3 nucleotides: TGCGCCAGCAGCTTGAGTGTCGGGGCTGAAGCTTTCTTT. It codes for CASSLSVGAEAFF.

The V call is TRBV4-1, the J call TRBJ2-5, with TRBD2 matching over 11 bases. The length of the CDR3 is 15 residues. CDR1 and CDR2 (germline): MGHRA, YSYEKL. Trimming cost V 4 bases and J 4 bases; bases outside gene matches: 5. The CDR3 loop reads CASSRTLAGGETQYF. In nucleotides, the CDR3 is TGCGCCAGCAGCCGTACCCTAGCGGGAGGAGAGACCCAGTACTTC.

This chain joins TRBV18 and TRBJ2-3; no definite D call. The CDR3 totals 13 residues. The V gene lost 5 bases and the J gene lost 8 bases, with 14 bases spanning the gap. Per the germline V gene, CDR1 is KGHSH and CDR2 is LQKENI. CDR3 bases: TGTGCCAGCTCATCGCATGAGAGAGGTACGCAGTATTTT. This encodes CASSSHERGTQYF.

V usage is TRBV20-1 and J usage is TRBJ1-3; 7 bases align to TRBD1. After removal of 5 bases from V and 11 bases from J, the junction contained 6 bases not matched to a gene. The CDR3 has 11 amino acids. The germline V gene encodes CDR1 DFQATT and CDR2 SNEGSKA (reference sequence). Here the CDR3 reads CSARDRDPIYF. CDR3 nucleotides: TGCAGTGCTCGCGACAGGGACCCCATATATTTT.

The chain couples TRBV30 to TRBJ1-6, with a tentative D call TRBD1 (6 bases). There are 16 residues in the CDR3. V was clipped by 3 bases and J by 3 bases, with 15 bases between them. Germline CDR1 reads GTSNPN; CDR2 reads SVGIG (reference sequence). CDR3 sequence reads: CAWRLAGGHYNSPLHF. CDR3 in DNA: TGTGCCTGGAGATTAGCGGGGGGCCACTATAATTCACCCCTCCACTTT.

The chain joins TRBV20-1 to TRBJ2-3, with 7 bases lining up with TRBD2. CDR1 and CDR2 from the germline V gene are DFQATT and SNEGSKA (reference sequence). V shed 0 bases, J shed 6 bases, and the junction held 9 bases outside the gene matches. The CDR3 is 15 residues long. The chain's CDR3 is CSARDGGEGADTQYF. Written as DNA, the CDR3 is TGCAGTGCTAGAGATGGGGGGGAGGGAGCGGATACGCAGTATTTT.

This clonotype was picked up a small number of times. J is TRBJ1-5 and V is TRBV11-2; 10 bases are a match to TRBD1. This CDR3 contains 17 residues. V trimming: 3 bases; J trimming: 4 bases; junction bases outside the gene matches: 9. Germline V gives CDR1 SGHAT, CDR2 FQNNGV. DNA of the CDR3: TGTGCCAGCAGCTTTTCTCCGGGACAGGGGATGAATCAGCCCCAGCATTTT. This codes for CASSFSPGQGMNQPQHF.

This clonotype appeared a few times. Possible read error: a much larger clone is one base away. The V and J genes are TRBV4-2 and TRBJ2-1, with 9 bases aligning to TRBD1. This CDR3 is 17 amino acids long. Germline V gene sequence: CDR1 LGHNA, CDR2 YNFKEQ. V shed 0 bases and J 8 bases; nucleotides not matched to a gene: 11. The CDR3 here is CASSQERRDRVSHEQFF. The CDR3 DNA reads TGTGCCAGCAGCCAAGAGAGGAGGGACAGGGTTAGTCATGAGCAGTTCTTC.

With respect to this clonotype: Given a much more abundant clone one base away, this may be a read error. The chain has TRBV9 and TRBJ2-3; a weak D match, TRBD2 (6 bases). Germline CDR1 SGDLS, CDR2 YYNGEE. V lost 0 bases, J lost 1 base, and 15 bases lay in between. This CDR3 region has 17 residues. As DNA, the CDR3 is TGTGCCAGCAGCGTAGAGTCAGGGACTCCGCGCACAGATACGCAGTATTTT. As protein: CASSVESGTPRTDTQYF.

The genes are TRBV6-5 and TRBJ2-7; D unresolved. V was trimmed by 0 bases and J by 1 base, leaving 7 bases between them. This CDR3 spans 14 amino acids. Germline assignment: CDR1 MNHEY and CDR2 SVGAGI. The CDR3 DNA is TGTGCCAGCAGTTACTCGTGGGGATCCTACGAGCAGTACTTC. Its translation: CASSYSWGSYEQYF.

On this clonotype itself: A read error may explain this, as a much larger clone is one base away. This rearrangement joins TRBV24-1 to TRBJ2-1, with TRBD2 matching 8 bases. Germline V lookup: CDR1 KGHDR, CDR2 SFDVKD. This CDR3 is 16 amino acids long. The CDR3 loop reads CATSDSGLGPSNKQFF. The CDR3 DNA sequence: TGTGCCACCAGTGATTCGGGACTAGGACCCTCCAATAAGCAGTTCTTC.